The present T cell receptor (beta chain) was sequenced within a study of blood T cell repertoires in COVID-19. Study-wide context: Spain, Italy and the United States supplied samples that represented acute and convalescent COVID-19.

The germline V gene encodes CDR1 SGHVS and CDR2 FQNEAQ. This CDR3 has 16 residues. Trimming removed 7 bases at V and 0 bases at J, with 13 bases between. How the authors handled the data: By means of reference gene primer amplification, nucleated cell counts were estimated. The method was immunoSEQ multiplex PCR; TCRdb's version includes in-frame clones alone and lacks a portion of them. V, J and clone size are taken as reported in that table, and D and trimming were inferred from the DNA itself. The sample records about 80,000 clones, less than 90% being singletons. This chain joins TRBV7-8 and TRBJ1-6, with D possibly TRBD1 on 6 matching bases. The TCR sequence derives from a man in his 60s with active or convalescent COVID-19. Input material: peripheral blood. The CDR3 reads CASNRDKSSYNSPLHF. Here the CDR3 DNA reads TGTGCCAGCAACCGGGACAAAAGCTCCTATAATTCACCCCTCCACTTT.